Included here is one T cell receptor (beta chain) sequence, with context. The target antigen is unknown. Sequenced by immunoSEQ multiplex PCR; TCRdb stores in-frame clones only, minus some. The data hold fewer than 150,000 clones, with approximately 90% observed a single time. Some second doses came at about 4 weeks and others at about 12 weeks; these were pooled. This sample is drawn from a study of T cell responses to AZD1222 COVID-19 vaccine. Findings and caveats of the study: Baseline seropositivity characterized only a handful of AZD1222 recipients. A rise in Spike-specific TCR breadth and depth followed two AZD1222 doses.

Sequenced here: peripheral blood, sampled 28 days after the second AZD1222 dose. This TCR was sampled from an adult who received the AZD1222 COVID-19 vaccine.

CDR3 loop: CASGLALAGQLDDLSTDTQYF. CDR3 sequence (DNA): TGTGCTAGTGGTTTGGCACTAGCGGGACAGTTGGACGACCTTAGCACAGATACGCAGTATTTT. J is TRBJ2-3 and V is TRBV12-5; 10 nucleotides agree with TRBD2. Germline values: CDR1 LGHNT, CDR2 FRNRAP. There are 21 residues in the CDR3. The junction had 16 bases not matched to a gene; V was cut back by 1 base and J by 0 bases.